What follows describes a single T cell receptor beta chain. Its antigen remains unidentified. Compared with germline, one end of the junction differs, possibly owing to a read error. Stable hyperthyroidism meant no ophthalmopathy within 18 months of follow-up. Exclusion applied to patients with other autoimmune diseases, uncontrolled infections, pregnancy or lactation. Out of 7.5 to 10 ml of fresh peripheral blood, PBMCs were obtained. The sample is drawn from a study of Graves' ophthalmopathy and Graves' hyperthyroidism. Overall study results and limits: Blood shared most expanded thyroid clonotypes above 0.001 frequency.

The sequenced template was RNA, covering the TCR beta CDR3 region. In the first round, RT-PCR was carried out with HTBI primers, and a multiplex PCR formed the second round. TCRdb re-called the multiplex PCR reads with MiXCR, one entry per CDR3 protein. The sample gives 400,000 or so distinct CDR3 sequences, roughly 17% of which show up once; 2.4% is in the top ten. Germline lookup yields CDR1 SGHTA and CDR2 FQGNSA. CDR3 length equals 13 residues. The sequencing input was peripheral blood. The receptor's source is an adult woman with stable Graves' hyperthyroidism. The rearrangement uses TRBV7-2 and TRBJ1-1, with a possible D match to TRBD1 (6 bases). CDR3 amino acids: CASSLGANTEASF. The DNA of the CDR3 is TGTGCCAGCAGCCTGGGGGCGAACACTGAAGCTTCCTTT. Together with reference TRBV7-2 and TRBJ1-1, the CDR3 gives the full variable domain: GAGVSQSPSNKVTEKGKDVELRCDPISGHTALYWYRQSLGQGLEFLIYFQGNSAPDKSGLPSDRFSAERTGGSVSTLTIQRTQQEDSAVYLCASSLGANTEASFGQGTRLTVV.